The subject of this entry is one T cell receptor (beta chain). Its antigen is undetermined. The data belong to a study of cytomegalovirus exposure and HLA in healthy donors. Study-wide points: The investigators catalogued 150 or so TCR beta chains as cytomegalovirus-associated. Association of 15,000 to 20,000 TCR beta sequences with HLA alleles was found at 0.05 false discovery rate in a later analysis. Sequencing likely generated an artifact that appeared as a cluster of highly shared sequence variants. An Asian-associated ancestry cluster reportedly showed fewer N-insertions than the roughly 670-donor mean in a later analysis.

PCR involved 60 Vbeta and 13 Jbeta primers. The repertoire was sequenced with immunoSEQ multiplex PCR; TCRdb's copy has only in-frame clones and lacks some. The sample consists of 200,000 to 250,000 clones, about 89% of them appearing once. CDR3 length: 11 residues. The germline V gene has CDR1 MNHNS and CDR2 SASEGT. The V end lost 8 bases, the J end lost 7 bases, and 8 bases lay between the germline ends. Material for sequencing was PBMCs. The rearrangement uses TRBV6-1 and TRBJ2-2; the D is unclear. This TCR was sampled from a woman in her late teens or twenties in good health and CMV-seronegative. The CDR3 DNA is TGTGCCAGCTTTCGTAGCGGGGAGCTGTTTTTT. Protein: CASFRSGELFF.